This TCR beta chain is drawn from a study of T cells in Graves' hyperthyroidism and ophthalmopathy (dated by TCRdb to the late 2010s). Describing the broader study: Peripheral blood samples were taken at initial diagnosis, before any treatment was given. To identify TCR V-J signatures that set the groups apart, the researchers used a discovery cohort of 90 to 100 patients, made up of 40 to 45 with Graves' ophthalmopathy and 55 to 65 with stable Graves' hyperthyroidism. An independent validation cohort of around 19 hyperthyroidism patients and approximately 15 patients who later progressed to ophthalmopathy tested prospective prediction of ophthalmopathy. The approximately 95 discovery patients were divided at random into training and test sets in a 7:3 ratio. Thyroid tissue and blood T-cell repertoires from several Graves' hyperthyroidism patients were also compared in the study. Following sampling, methimazole starting at 30 mg daily was given to hyperthyroidism patients, and high-dose intravenous methylprednisolone was given to ophthalmopathy patients. The paper describes TCR Vbeta CDR3 sequencing of more than 120 peripheral blood samples, made up of approximately 40 ophthalmopathy patients, 70 to 75 hyperthyroidism patients and 17 progressor patients. General findings and caveats noted by the study authors: No statistical method was used to fix the sample size in advance, and group allocation was not hidden from the investigators. During validation, the model predicted progression to ophthalmopathy a median of roughly six months ahead of onset, with more than 55% sensitivity and 72% to 85% specificity. Ophthalmopathy was separated from stable hyperthyroidism by a 13 V-J signature model, with over 85% sensitivity and just over 81% specificity obtained in cross-validation and 80%/75% obtained in testing. Most expanded thyroid clonotypes (frequency above 0.001) were also detected in blood, a finding suggesting that blood repertoires may reflect thyroid immune responses.

The TCR beta CDR3 regions were amplified from the RNA transcripts. The TCR CDR3 was subjected to a first round of RT-PCR using the HTBI primer set and the Qiagen OneStep RT-PCR kit. Libraries were constructed in a second round of multiplex PCR, after which size selection and purification were carried out. Paired-end sequencing of the libraries was performed with 100 bp reads on an Illumina HiSeq2000. The authors processed their data as follows. SOAPnuke was used to process the raw data, throwing out any read that contained adapters or uncalled bases, had a mean Phred below 15, or lacked an exact constant-primer or identifier match. COPE v1.2.5 was used to merge the high-quality paired reads, and each unique nucleotide sequence was defined as a clonotype. Clonotypes were aligned to IMGT TRBV, TRBD and TRBJ reference segments using MiTCR v1.1. The analysis was restricted to V-J combinations with a frequency above 0.0001, which together covered roughly 99% of the repertoires. The TCS score was defined as F50 (clonal expansion) divided by E x V (chaos), with BLOSUM62-based TCRdist calculated between CDR3 peptides within each V-J. Welch's t-statistics and random forest reduced roughly 540 V-J features to roughly 13, which were used in a naive Bayes classifier (R e1071). The public reads were reprocessed in TCRdb via fastp at Q25 and MiXCR, keeping in-frame beta chains. All rows with the same CDR3 protein become a single entry with the most common DNA and genes. For this entry, the V and J calls and clone size follow TCRdb and not the study's own pipeline. The sample contains 250,000 or so distinct CDR3 sequences, about 15% of them found a single time. The top ten clones comprise approximately 12% of the sample.

This clonotype was counted at least ten times. Its antigen has not been determined. No much larger clonotype is one base removed from it; base qualities were not supplied. Hyperthyroidism patients were newly diagnosed, had a disease duration of under 2 months, and were aged 18 to 65 years. Any patient with an uncontrolled infection, another autoimmune disease, pregnancy or lactation was excluded. Diagnoses were established on the basis of clinical symptoms, serum thyroxine and TRAb, thyroid ultrasound, and orbital computed tomography. Blood from progressor patients was collected at the time of first diagnosis with hyperthyroidism, before any ophthalmopathy symptoms had appeared. Ficoll-Paque density gradient centrifugation was used to isolate PBMCs from about 9.4 ml of fresh peripheral blood. Progressor patients were initially diagnosed with Graves' hyperthyroidism and developed ophthalmopathy during follow-up. Total RNA was extracted with Trizol reagent, and quality was checked on an Agilent 2100 Bioanalyzer.

Trimming takes 5 bases from V and 7 bases from J, and the germline ends sit 12 bases apart. For CDR1 and CDR2, the germline V gene (reference sequence) lists SEHNR and FQNEAQ. From the cysteine through the phenylalanine, the CDR3 covers 12 amino acids. The retained sequence is limited to the CDR3, 36 bases, with the frame set at the first base. The clonotype comes from a middle-aged woman with Graves' hyperthyroidism that later progressed to Graves' ophthalmopathy. The chain is made from TRBV7-9 and TRBJ2-7, and possibly TRBD1, on 6 matching bases. Sequencing was done on a sample of blood. The DNA sequence is given as TGTGCCAGCAGCGTATCAGGGGAAGAGCAGTACTTC. This encodes CASSVSGEEQYF.